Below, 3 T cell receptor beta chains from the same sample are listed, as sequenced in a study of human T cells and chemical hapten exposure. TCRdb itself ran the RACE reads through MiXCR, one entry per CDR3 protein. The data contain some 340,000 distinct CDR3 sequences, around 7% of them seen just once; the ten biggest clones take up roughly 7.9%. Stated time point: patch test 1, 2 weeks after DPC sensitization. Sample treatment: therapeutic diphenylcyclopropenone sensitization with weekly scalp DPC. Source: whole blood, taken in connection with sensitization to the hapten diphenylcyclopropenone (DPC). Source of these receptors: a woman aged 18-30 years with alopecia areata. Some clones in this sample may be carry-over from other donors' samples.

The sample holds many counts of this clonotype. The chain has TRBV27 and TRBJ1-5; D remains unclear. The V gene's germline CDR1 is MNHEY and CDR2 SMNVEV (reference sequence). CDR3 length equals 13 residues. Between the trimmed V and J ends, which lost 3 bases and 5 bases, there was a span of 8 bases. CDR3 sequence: CASSFLAYQPQHF. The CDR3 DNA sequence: TGTGCCAGCAGTTTCCTTGCCTATCAGCCCCAGCATTTT.

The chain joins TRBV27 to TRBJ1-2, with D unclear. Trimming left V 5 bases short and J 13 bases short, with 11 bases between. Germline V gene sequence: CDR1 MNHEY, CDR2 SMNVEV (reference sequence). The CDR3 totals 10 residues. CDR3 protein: CASSPPTITF. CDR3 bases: TGTGCCAGCAGTCCCCCCACTATCACCTTC.

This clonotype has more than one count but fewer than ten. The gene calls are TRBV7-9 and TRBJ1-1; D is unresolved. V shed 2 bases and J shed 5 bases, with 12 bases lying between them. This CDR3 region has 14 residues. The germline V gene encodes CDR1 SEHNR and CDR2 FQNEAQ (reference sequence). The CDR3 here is CASSLLGLGTEAFF. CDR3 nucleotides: TGTGCCAGCAGCTTATTGGGTCTGGGGACTGAAGCTTTCTTT. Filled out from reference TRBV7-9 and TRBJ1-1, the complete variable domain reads DTGVSQNPRHKITKRGQNVTFRCDPISEHNRLYWYRQTLGQGPEFLTYFQNEAQLEKSRLLSDRFSAERPKGSFSTLEIQRTEQGDSAMYLCASSLLGLGTEAFFGQGTRLTVV.